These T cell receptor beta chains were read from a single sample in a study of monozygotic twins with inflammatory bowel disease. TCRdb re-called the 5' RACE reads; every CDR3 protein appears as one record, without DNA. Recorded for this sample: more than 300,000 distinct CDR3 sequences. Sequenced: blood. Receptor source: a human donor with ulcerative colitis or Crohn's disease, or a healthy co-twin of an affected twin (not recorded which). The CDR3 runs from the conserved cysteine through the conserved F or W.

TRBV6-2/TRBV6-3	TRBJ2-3	CASRPKSWCGGGTDTQYF
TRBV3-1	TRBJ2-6	CASSQGTVWGVLTF
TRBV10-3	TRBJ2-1	CAISTLAGGLSSYNEQFF
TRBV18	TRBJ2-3	CASSPTAFTDTQYF
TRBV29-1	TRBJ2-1	CSVDGGKLLAGEDEQFF
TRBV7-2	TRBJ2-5	CASSLGQGEETQYF
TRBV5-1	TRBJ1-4	CASSLKAATTNEKLFF
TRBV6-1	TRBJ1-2	CASSPTGTNYGYTF
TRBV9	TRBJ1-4	CASSVASGEKLFF
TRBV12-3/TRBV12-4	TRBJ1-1	CASSFYIPTGGNTEAFF
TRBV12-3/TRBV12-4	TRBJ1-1	CASSLTRDTEAFF
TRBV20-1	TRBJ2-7	CSARRTASAGEQYF
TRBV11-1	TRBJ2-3	CASSLAETSDQKTPDTQYF
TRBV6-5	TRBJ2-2	CASSYPLSGSRGTGELFF
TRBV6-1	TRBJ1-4	CASSEIQSGLATNEKLFF
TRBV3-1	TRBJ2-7	CASSQDRAGATYEQYF
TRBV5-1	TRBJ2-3	CASTILPTPTDTQYF
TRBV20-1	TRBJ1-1	CSARGGLFEAFF
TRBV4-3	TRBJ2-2	CASSQDRRGGGIGELFF
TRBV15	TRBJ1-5	CATSPDRGLPQPQHF
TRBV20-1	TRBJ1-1	CSANKAHLNTEAFF
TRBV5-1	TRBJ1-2	CASSDPDSNYGYTF
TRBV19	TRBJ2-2	CASKARINTGELFF
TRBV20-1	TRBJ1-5	CSASGGTGKYLGSNQPQHF
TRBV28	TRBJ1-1	CASSLVGKAFF
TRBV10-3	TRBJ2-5	CAIKGSSGGAAETQYF
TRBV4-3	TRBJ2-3	CASSQERRRGTDTQYF
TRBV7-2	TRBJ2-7	CASSPVGTDAYEQYF
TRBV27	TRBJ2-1	CATSWAGDEQFF
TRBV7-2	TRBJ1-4	CASSFKDRGKLFF